This T cell receptor (beta chain) was recorded in a study of early T cells in non-severe SARS-CoV-2 infection. Study-level results: Matches to VDJdb favored anti-spike CD8 responses and missed private and CD4 specificities.

The germline V gene encodes CDR1 LNHNV and CDR2 YYDKDF (reference sequence). The CDR3 extends over 16 amino acids. The V end was cut by 2 bases, the J end by 2 bases, with 14 bases between. This clonotype was detected only a few times. No antigen is known for it. TCRdb processed the 5' RACE reads anew with MiXCR; each CDR3 protein has one entry. This table holds 60,000 to 70,000 distinct CDR3 sequences, less than 9.5% found once. The specimen was whole blood. This chain uses TRBV15 with TRBJ2-3, with D perhaps matching TRBD1 (5 bases). This TCR derives from an adult who was a healthcare worker with PCR-confirmed SARS-CoV-2 infection or an uninfected control (not recorded which). This CDR3 is CATSRSAGFSTDTQYF. Written as DNA, the CDR3 is TGTGCCACCAGCAGATCTGCAGGGTTCTCCACAGATACGCAGTATTTT.